Each of the 10 T cell receptor beta chains below was sequenced from the same sample in a study of shared clonotypes between healthy human individuals. The table came from immunoSEQ multiplex PCR; TCRdb's copy has only in-frame clones and leaves some out. This repertoire shows around 700,000 clones, approximately 79% found once; its top ten account for around 1.6%. Specimen: memory CD4+ T cells sorted from blood. Subset of the sample: CD45RA-negative fraction. The receptors originated from a woman aged 30 to 39 in good health.

V and J are TRBV28 and TRBJ1-1, with D unclear. In germline, CDR1 is MDHEN, CDR2 SYDVKM. Trimming removed 6 bases at V and 4 bases at J, with 15 bases between. The CDR3 runs 14 residues. In nucleotides, the CDR3 is TGTGCCAGCAGGGCGAGGTTAGAAGGCACTGAAGCTTTCTTT. Translation: CASRARLEGTEAFF.

This clone was detected only a few times. The CDR3 loop reads CASSLSGREGNQQFF. DNA for the CDR3: TGTGCCAGCAGCTTAAGCGGGAGGGAGGGAAATCAGCAGTTCTTC. V and J are TRBV11-1 and TRBJ2-1; 10 bases agree with TRBD2. The CDR3 consists of 15 residues. Trimming took 2 bases from V and 11 from J; bases not matched to a gene: 9. Germline V gene data show CDR1 as SGHAT and CDR2 as FQDESV (reference sequence). The whole variable domain, remainder taken from reference TRBV11-1 and TRBJ2-1, is EAEVAQSPRYKITEKSQAVAFWCDPISGHATLYWYRQILGQGPELLVQFQDESVVDDSQLPKDRFSAERLKGVDSTLKIQPAELGDSAMYLCASSLSGREGNQQFFGPGTRLTVL.

The chain combines TRBV9 with TRBJ2-7, with TRBD2 matching 8 bases. CDR1 and CDR2 (germline): SGDLS, YYNGEE. V lost 1 base, J lost 5 bases, and 8 bases stayed unmatched. The CDR3 length is 15 residues. The chain's CDR3 is CASSVHGTSNDEQYF. The DNA for the CDR3 is TGTGCCAGCAGCGTACATGGGACTAGTAATGACGAGCAGTACTTC.

The genes are TRBV5-1 and TRBJ1-2; 9 bases match TRBD1. CDR1 SGHRS and CDR2 YFSETQ come from the germline V gene. The CDR3 loop spans 15 amino acids. V gave up 4 bases and J gave up 7 bases; unmatched junction bases: 11. CDR3 region: CASSPGGQGRIGYTF. The CDR3 nucleotides are TGCGCCAGCAGCCCGGGGGGACAGGGAAGAATTGGCTACACCTTC.

This clone turned up a few times. The chain employs TRBV5-1 and TRBJ2-2, with 9 nucleotides matching TRBD1. Germline values: CDR1 SGHRS, CDR2 YFSETQ. The CDR3 contains 15 residues. V was pared by 0 bases and J by 5 bases, with 2 bases of the junction left unmatched. The CDR3 region is CASSLVGQGTGELFF. The CDR3 nucleotides read TGCGCCAGCAGCTTGGTAGGACAGGGGACCGGGGAGCTGTTTTTT. The variable domain in full, with the rest retrieved from reference TRBV5-1 and TRBJ2-2, is KAGVTQTPRYLIKTRGQQVTLSCSPISGHRSVSWYQQTPGQGLQFLFEYFSETQRNKGNFPGRFSGRQFSNSRSEMNVSTLELGDSALYLCASSLVGQGTGELFFGEGSRLTVL.

This chain connects TRBV19 to TRBJ1-3, with D perhaps matching TRBD1 (5 bases). The CDR3 is made up of 16 amino acids. V lost 7 bases, J lost 0 bases, and 16 bases lay in between. The germline CDR1 and CDR2 sequences are LNHDA and SQIVND (reference sequence). In nucleotides, the CDR3 is TGTGCCAGTAAACCGGGGACGGCTGACTCTGGAAACACCATATATTTT. It specifies CASKPGTADSGNTIYF.

The J gene is TRBJ2-7, the V gene TRBV6-1; 8 bases line up with TRBD2. V was clipped by 2 bases and J by 4 bases; unmatched bases: 10. Germline CDR1 is MNHNS and CDR2 is SASEGT. The CDR3 loop spans 16 amino acids. Here the CDR3 DNA reads TGTGCCAGCAGTGAAACCAGCGGGAGACCCCCTTACGAGCAGTACTTC. This gives the protein CASSETSGRPPYEQYF.

Concerning this clone: This specimen includes other DNA sequences encoding the same CDR3. The chain employs TRBV29-1 and TRBJ2-5; 9 bases line up with TRBD1. Germline V gene lookup returns CDR1 SQVTM and CDR2 ANQGSEA. The J segment lost 5 bases and the V segment lost 5 bases, leaving 3 bases of the junction unmatched. This CDR3 comprises 12 residues. For the CDR3, the DNA is TGCAGCGTTCGGACAGGGGCCGAGACCCAGTACTTC. It specifies CSVRTGAETQYF.

The sample holds many counts of this clone. The chain employs TRBV30 and TRBJ1-4; TRBD1 might be the D (6 bases). V lost 1 base and J lost 8, with 14 bases in between. The V gene's germline CDR1 is GTSNPN and CDR2 SVGIG (reference sequence). The CDR3 is 14 amino acids. The CDR3 protein is CAWSEDSVREKLFF. CDR3 bases: TGTGCCTGGAGTGAGGACAGCGTCAGGGAAAAACTGTTTTTT.

This rearrangement joins TRBV29-1 to TRBJ2-3; 11 nucleotides agree with TRBD2. From germline, CDR1 is SQVTM and CDR2 ANQGSEA. J gave up 6 bases and V 5 bases, and 7 bases lay outside the gene matches. CDR3 size: 14 residues. This CDR3 reads CSVLAGGGFDTQYF. The CDR3 nucleotides are TGCAGCGTTCTAGCGGGAGGAGGGTTCGATACGCAGTATTTT.